These 22 T cell receptor beta chains were all obtained from the same sample, sequenced in a study of T-cell memory formation after mild COVID-19. From the 5' RACE reads, TCRdb called clonotypes with MiXCR, one entry per CDR3 protein. The repertoire consists of tens of thousands of distinct CDR3 sequences, with 9.3% occurring once and the leading ten covering about 1.1%. Sequencing was done on a sample of PBMCs or a T cell subset sorted from them (not recorded which). These receptors came from a young man who had mild COVID-19 (a few samples of this study predate the infection). Cell type and time point are not known.

The V call is TRBV4-2, the J call TRBJ1-5; D may be TRBD1 (5 bases). The germline CDR1 and CDR2 sequences are LGHNA and YNFKEQ. CDR3 length: 15 amino acids. Trimming shortened V by 4 bases and J by 3 bases, and 13 bases separated the two germline ends. The chain's CDR3 is CASSPPGNINQPQHF. The CDR3 nucleotides are TGTGCCAGCAGCCCACCAGGGAATATCAATCAGCCCCAGCATTTT.

This clonotype occurred a few times. This chain uses TRBV5-1 with TRBJ1-5, with D possibly matching TRBD1 (5 bases). The V gene's germline CDR1 is SGHRS and CDR2 YFSETQ. The CDR3 spans 14 residues. V dropped 0 bases and J dropped 7 bases, with 11 bases sitting between them. CDR3 amino acids: CASSLAGGWQPQHF. The CDR3 DNA reads TGCGCCAGCAGCTTGGCCGGGGGGTGGCAGCCCCAGCATTTT.

This clonotype has only a few counts. The chain carries TRBV5-1 and TRBJ2-1, with 7 bases fitting TRBD1. The germline gives CDR1 SGHRS, CDR2 YFSETQ. The CDR3 spans 15 residues. Trimming took 1 base from V and 4 from J; bases not matched to a gene: 5. CDR3 sequence reads: CASSLSAGGYNEQFF. The CDR3 DNA reads as TGCGCCAGCAGCTTGTCGGCAGGGGGTTACAATGAGCAGTTCTTC.

To note about this clonotype: A much larger clone is a single base away; this may be a read error. This rearrangement joins TRBV6-5 to TRBJ2-2, with TRBD2 identical over 11 bases. Germline CDR1 is MNHEY and CDR2 is SVGAGI. The CDR3 is made up of 16 amino acids. The CDR3 nucleotides are TGTGCCAGCATTTACTCTACTAGCGGGGGCACCGGGGAGCTGTTTTTT. Residues: CASIYSTSGGTGELFF.

This clonotype was detected a few times. This rearrangement joins TRBV2 to TRBJ2-3; D possibly corresponds to TRBD1 (5 bases). The germline CDR1 and CDR2 sequences are SNHLY and FYNNEI. Trimming removed 7 bases at V and 2 bases at J, with 7 bases between. The CDR3 runs to 12 residues. In DNA form, the CDR3 reads TGTGCCAGCATCAGGGACACAGATACGCAGTATTTT. This translates into CASIRDTDTQYF.

This clonotype appeared a few times. The V call is TRBV4-3, the J call TRBJ1-2; D possibly corresponds to TRBD1 (6 bases). This CDR3 is built from 15 residues. The ends were cut back, 1 base at V and 8 bases at J, with 17 bases in the middle. Germline CDR1 LGHNA, CDR2 YSLEER. In nucleotides, the CDR3 is TGCGCCAGCAGCCAAGCCGCCGGGGGCGCTTGGGGCTACACCTTC. This sequence encodes CASSQAAGGAWGYTF.

This clonotype has ten or more counts. V gene TRBV7-2 combines with J gene TRBJ2-5, with D maybe TRBD2 (5 bases). From germline, CDR1 is SGHTA and CDR2 FQGNSA. CDR3 length equals 15 residues. The ends were cut back, 2 bases at V and 5 bases at J, with 15 bases in the middle. The CDR3 spells CASSLPSLGGETQYF. The CDR3 bases are TGTGCCAGCAGCTTACCGTCCCTAGGAGGCGAGACCCAGTACTTC.

The chain couples TRBV4-3 to TRBJ1-2, with 9 nucleotides matching TRBD1. Germline V CDR1 and CDR2: LGHNA, YSLEER. V shed 1 base, J shed 3 bases, and the junction held 3 bases outside the gene matches. The CDR3 spans 15 residues. CDR3 sequence: CASSQARDRDYGYTF. In nucleotides, the CDR3 is TGCGCCAGCAGCCAAGCTAGGGACAGGGACTATGGCTACACCTTC.

The rearrangement links TRBV24-1 to TRBJ2-7; no definite D call. This CDR3 has 11 residues. Germline lookup yields CDR1 KGHDR and CDR2 SFDVKD. V was shortened by 3 bases and J by 4 bases, with 3 bases between the two germline ends. The CDR3: CATSDGYEQYF. The CDR3 DNA reads TGTGCCACCAGTGATGGATACGAGCAGTACTTC.

This clonotype has a count of ten or more. This chain joins TRBV5-1 and TRBJ2-5; 13 bases line up with TRBD2. CDR3 length: 17 amino acids. Trimming at V came to 4 bases and at J to 4 bases, leaving 10 bases not matched to a gene. Germline CDR1 SGHRS, CDR2 YFSETQ. Written as DNA, the CDR3 is TGCGCCAGCAGCGGCGGCGAACTAGCGGGGGGGCCAGAGACCCAGTACTTC. Translation gives CASSGGELAGGPETQYF.

The chain carries TRBV20-1 and TRBJ1-4; D may be TRBD1 (6 bases). The V gene's germline CDR1 is DFQATT and CDR2 SNEGSKA (reference sequence). Trimming cost V 3 bases and J 4 bases, with 15 bases left between them. The CDR3 runs 15 residues. The CDR3 sequence: CSASRGGRNNEKLFF. The CDR3 DNA reads TGCAGTGCTAGTAGGGGGGGGCGAAATAATGAAAAACTGTTTTTT.

The sample holds a few counts of this clonotype. The genes are TRBV5-1 and TRBJ1-3; 9 nucleotides line up with TRBD1. Germline CDR1 reads SGHRS; CDR2 reads YFSETQ. This CDR3 has 17 residues. The ends lost 1 base at V and 7 bases at J; junction bases unmatched: 12. The CDR3 region has the DNA TGCGCCAGCAGCTTGAGAACCGGGACAGGGAGTGGGAACACCATATATTTT. Translating it yields CASSLRTGTGSGNTIYF. Together with reference TRBV5-1 and TRBJ1-3, the CDR3 gives the full variable domain: KAGVTQTPRYLIKTRGQQVTLSCSPISGHRSVSWYQQTPGQGLQFLFEYFSETQRNKGNFPGRFSGRQFSNSRSEMNVSTLELGDSALYLCASSLRTGTGSGNTIYFGEGSWLTVV.

This clonotype showed up many times. The chain combines TRBV5-1 with TRBJ2-2; D may be TRBD1 (6 bases). Germline CDR1 and CDR2: SGHRS and YFSETQ. The CDR3 extends over 16 amino acids. Trimming pared 0 bases from V and 4 bases from J, leaving 13 bases between. This CDR3 reads CASSLEADRLTGELFF. The CDR3 DNA sequence: TGCGCCAGCAGCTTGGAAGCGGACAGACTCACCGGGGAGCTGTTTTTT.

The chain has TRBV7-2 and TRBJ2-6; no clear D gene. Trimming removed 1 base at V and 4 bases at J, with 11 bases between. CDR1 is SGHTA, CDR2 FQGNSA, per germline. The CDR3 runs 16 residues. Written as DNA, the CDR3 is TGTGCCAGCAGCTTAGGACCCGTTGCCGGGGCCAACGTCCTGACTTTC. Translating gives CASSLGPVAGANVLTF.

The chain couples TRBV5-1 to TRBJ2-1, with 9 nucleotides matching TRBD2. Germline CDR1 is SGHRS and CDR2 is YFSETQ. The CDR3 is made up of 16 amino acids. The V gene end was trimmed by 0 bases and the J gene end by 4 bases; junction bases not matched to a gene: 5. The CDR3: CASSLEGSGGYNEQFF. As DNA, the CDR3 is TGCGCCAGCAGCTTGGAGGGTAGCGGGGGATACAATGAGCAGTTCTTC.

This clonotype was found many times. This rearrangement joins TRBV9 to TRBJ2-4; 8 positions agree with TRBD1. CDR3 length: 14 residues. Germline lookup yields CDR1 SGDLS and CDR2 YYNGEE. Germline trimming cut 3 bases from V and 6 bases from J; bases unmatched to any gene: 5. Here the CDR3 DNA reads TGTGCCAGCAGCGCCGCGGGACAGGCAAACATTCAGTACTTC. Encoded protein: CASSAAGQANIQYF.

The CDR3 sequence is CASRDLRGSNQPQHF. In DNA form, the CDR3 reads TGCGCCAGCAGGGACCTACGAGGATCCAATCAGCCCCAGCATTTT. This rearrangement joins TRBV4-1 to TRBJ1-5; unclear D gene. V gave up 6 bases and J gave up 3 bases, with 15 bases separating them. Per the germline V gene, CDR1 is MGHRA and CDR2 is YSYEKL. This CDR3 is built from 15 residues.

The V call is TRBV7-9, the J call TRBJ1-2; 10 nucleotides line up with TRBD1. Per germline, CDR1 SEHNR and CDR2 FQNEAQ (reference sequence). With V trimmed by 5 bases and J by 3 bases, 9 bases remained unmatched. The CDR3 covers 16 residues. As DNA, the CDR3 is TGTGCCAGCAGCCGGGACAGGGGTGTTCACTACTATGGCTACACCTTC. Its translation: CASSRDRGVHYYGYTF.

The chain couples TRBV18 to TRBJ1-1; tentative D call: TRBD1 (5 bases). Germline assignment: CDR1 KGHSH and CDR2 LQKENI. This CDR3 has 14 residues. V was cut by 6 bases and J by 0 bases, with 11 bases left in between. Here the CDR3 DNA reads TGTGCCAGCTCCTCCCAGGGACTGAACACTGAAGCTTTCTTT. As protein: CASSSQGLNTEAFF. Full variable domain (remainder filled in from reference TRBV18 and TRBJ1-1): NAGVMQNPRHLVRRRGQEARLRCSPMKGHSHVYWYRQLPEEGLKFMVYLQKENIIDESGMPKERFSAEFPKEGPSILRIQQVVRGDSAAYFCASSSQGLNTEAFFGQGTRLTVV.

This clonotype was recorded a few times. V is TRBV10-3 and J is TRBJ1-5; D is perhaps TRBD1 (5 bases). The CDR3 is made up of 15 amino acids. Germline CDR1 and CDR2: ENHRY and SYGVKD. V lost 0 bases and J 7 bases, leaving 13 bases between the germline ends. CDR3 sequence: CAISESNPGNQPQHF. DNA of the CDR3: TGTGCCATCAGTGAGTCGAATCCAGGGAACCAGCCCCAGCATTTT.

This clonotype was found many times. The chain recombines TRBV7-2 with TRBJ2-5, with D perhaps matching TRBD1 or TRBD2 (7 bases each). The V gene's germline CDR1 is SGHTA and CDR2 FQGNSA. The length of the CDR3 is 13 residues. The ends were cut back, 5 bases at V and 5 bases at J, with 12 bases in the middle. CDR3 bases: TGTGCCAGCAGCCAGCAGGGGGGGGAGACCCAGTACTTC. Encoded protein: CASSQQGGETQYF. Using reference TRBV7-2 and TRBJ2-5 for the parts outside the CDR3, the full variable domain is GAGVSQSPSNKVTEKGKDVELRCDPISGHTALYWYRQSLGQGLEFLIYFQGNSAPDKSGLPSDRFSAERTGGSVSTLTIQRTQQEDSAVYLCASSQQGGETQYFGPGTRLLVL.

This clonotype has just a few counts. V and J are TRBV5-1 and TRBJ1-2, with TRBD1 matching over 7 bases. The CDR3 is 14 amino acids. V shed 4 bases and J 5 bases; nucleotides not matched to a gene: 8. Germline V CDR1 and CDR2: SGHRS, YFSETQ. Here the CDR3 reads CASSTWDSTYGYTF. Written as DNA, the CDR3 is TGCGCCAGCAGCACCTGGGACAGTACTTATGGCTACACCTTC.